This T cell receptor beta chain was recovered during a study of cytomegalovirus exposure and HLA in healthy donors. Study-wide results and limits: Listed as cytomegalovirus-associated were 170 or so TCR beta chains.

Worth noting for this clone: Its specificity is not known.

PCR involved 60 Vbeta and 13 Jbeta primers. Measured with immunoSEQ multiplex PCR; TCRdb has only the in-frame clones, and not every one. The sample holds 200,000 to 250,000 clones. Between the trimmed V and J ends, which lost 1 base and 0 bases, there was a span of 19 bases. CDR3 length: 18 amino acids. Germline V gives CDR1 LNHDA, CDR2 SQIVND (reference sequence). The TCR was taken from a woman aged 25 to 39 in good health and CMV-seropositive. The chain recombines TRBV19 with TRBJ2-7, with a possible D match to TRBD1 (6 bases). Sequencing used PBMCs. For the CDR3, the DNA is TGTGCCAGTAGTATAGGTAGAAGGTGGAAGGACAGCTCCTACGAGCAGTACTTC. Residues: CASSIGRRWKDSSYEQYF.